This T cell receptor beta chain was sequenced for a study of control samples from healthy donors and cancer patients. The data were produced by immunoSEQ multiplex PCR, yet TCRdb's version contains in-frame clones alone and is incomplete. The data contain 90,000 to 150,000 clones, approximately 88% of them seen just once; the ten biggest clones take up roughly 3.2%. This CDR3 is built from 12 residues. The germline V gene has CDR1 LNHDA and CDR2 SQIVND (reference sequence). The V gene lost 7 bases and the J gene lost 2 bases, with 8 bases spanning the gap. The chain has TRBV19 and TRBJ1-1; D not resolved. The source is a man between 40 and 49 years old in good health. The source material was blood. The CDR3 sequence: CASKEYNTEAFF. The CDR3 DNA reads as TGTGCCAGTAAGGAATACAACACTGAAGCTTTCTTT.